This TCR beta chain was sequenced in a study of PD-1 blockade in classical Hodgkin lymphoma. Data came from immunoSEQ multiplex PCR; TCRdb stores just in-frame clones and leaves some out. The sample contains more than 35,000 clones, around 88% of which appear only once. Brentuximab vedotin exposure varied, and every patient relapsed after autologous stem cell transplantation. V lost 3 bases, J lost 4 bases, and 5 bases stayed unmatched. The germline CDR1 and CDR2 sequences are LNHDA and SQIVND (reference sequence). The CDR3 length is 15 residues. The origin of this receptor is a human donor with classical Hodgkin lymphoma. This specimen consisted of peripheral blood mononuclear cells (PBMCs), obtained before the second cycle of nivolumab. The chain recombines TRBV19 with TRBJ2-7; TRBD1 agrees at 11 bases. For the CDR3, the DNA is TGTGCCAGTAGTATTGGTGGGACAGGGGGTTACGAGCAGTACTTC. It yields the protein CASSIGGTGGYEQYF.